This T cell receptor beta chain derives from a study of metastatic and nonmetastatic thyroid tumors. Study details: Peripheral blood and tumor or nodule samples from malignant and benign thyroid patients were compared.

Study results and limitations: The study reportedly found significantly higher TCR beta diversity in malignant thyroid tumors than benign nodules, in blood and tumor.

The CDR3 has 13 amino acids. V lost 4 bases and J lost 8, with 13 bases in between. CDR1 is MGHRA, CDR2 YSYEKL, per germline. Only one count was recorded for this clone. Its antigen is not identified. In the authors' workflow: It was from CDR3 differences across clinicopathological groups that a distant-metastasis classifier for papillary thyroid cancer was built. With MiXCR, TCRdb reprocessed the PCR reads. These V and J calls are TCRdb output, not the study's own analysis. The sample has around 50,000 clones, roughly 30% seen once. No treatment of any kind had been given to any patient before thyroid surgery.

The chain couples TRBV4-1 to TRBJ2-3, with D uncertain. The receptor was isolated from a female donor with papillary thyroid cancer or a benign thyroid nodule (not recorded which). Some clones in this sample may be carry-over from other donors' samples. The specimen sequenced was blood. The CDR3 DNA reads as TGCGCCAGCAGCCTGCCTCTCTCTGGTACGCAGTATTTT. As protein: CASSLPLSGTQYF.